This T cell receptor (beta chain) was documented in a study of T cell repertoires in cytomegalovirus infection. Overall study context: Recently identified HLA-C-restricted CMV epitopes and well-studied HLA-B-restricted CMV epitopes were used by the study.

Using its own MiXCR run on the reads, TCRdb lists one record per CDR3 protein. The repertoire holds 550,000 to 850,000 distinct CDR3 sequences, with roughly 33% as singletons. Worth noting for this clonotype: Its antigen is unidentified.

V lost 3 bases and J 3 bases, leaving 10 bases between the germline ends. The CDR3 extends over 13 amino acids. The germline CDR1 and CDR2 sequences are SGHNT and YYREEE (reference sequence). J is TRBJ2-7 and V is TRBV5-4; D is ambiguous. The sequencing here drew on cultured PBMCs, taken from culture after CMV antigen stimulation. The source of this sequence is a human donor in good health (CMV status not recorded). Some clones in this sample may be carry-over from other donors' samples. CDR3 nucleotides: TGTGCCAGCAGCTCACCAGGAAACTACGAGCAGTACTTC. It is translated as CASSSPGNYEQYF.